This TCR beta chain was identified during a study of T cell changes during pregnancy in multiple sclerosis. Assay used: immunoSEQ multiplex PCR; TCRdb lists only in-frame clones, some missing. The table lists some 56,000 clones, approximately 90% of them singletons, with less than 3% in the top ten. Trimming removed 0 bases from V and 7 bases from J; junction bases left unmatched: 6. Germline CDR1 and CDR2: SGHTA and FQGNSA. The CDR3 loop spans 15 amino acids. The TCR sequence derives from a female donor in good health, enrolled as a control in a pregnancy study. This chain connects TRBV7-2 to TRBJ2-1, with 7 bases matching TRBD1. The starting material was peripheral blood, obtained in the third trimester of pregnancy. The CDR3 here is CASSLAGGASNEQFF. The CDR3 coding sequence is TGTGCCAGCAGCTTAGCAGGGGGCGCATCGAATGAGCAGTTCTTC. Full variable domain (outside the CDR3, taken from reference TRBV7-2 and TRBJ2-1): GAGVSQSPSNKVTEKGKDVELRCDPISGHTALYWYRQSLGQGLEFLIYFQGNSAPDKSGLPSDRFSAERTGGSVSTLTIQRTQQEDSAVYLCASSLAGGASNEQFFGPGTRLTVL.